The clone carrying this TCR beta chain was recorded many times. Its antigen is not known. The data stem from a study of T cell repertoires in cytomegalovirus infection. The overall study: CMV infection together with matching HLA type was indicated by public TCR beta signatures. Study findings and constraints: Totalled public TCR beta family frequency picked out people who carried CMV plus the relevant HLA. The ex vivo response was dominated by HLA-C-restricted CMV-specific TCR beta clonotypes.

V lost 4 bases to trimming and J lost 2 bases, with 14 bases between them. The CDR3 consists of 15 residues. In germline, CDR1 is SGHTA, CDR2 FQGNSA. TCRdb reanalysed the reads using MiXCR and keeps one entry per CDR3 protein. The table has about 250,000 distinct CDR3 sequences, about 7% seen once; the top ten hold more than 5.5%. The chain links TRBV7-2 to TRBJ1-2; TRBD1 is a possible D gene (5 bases). The TCR sequence derives from a human donor in good health (CMV status not recorded). Some clones in this sample may be carry-over from other donors' samples. The sample consisted of PBMCs. In DNA form, the CDR3 reads TGTGCCAGCAGCTCCAGACTGACAGAAAACTATGGCTACACCTTC. This codes for CASSSRLTENYGYTF. Combining the CDR3 with reference TRBV7-2 and TRBJ1-2 gives the whole variable domain GAGVSQSPSNKVTEKGKDVELRCDPISGHTALYWYRQSLGQGLEFLIYFQGNSAPDKSGLPSDRFSAERTGGSVSTLTIQRTQQEDSAVYLCASSSRLTENYGYTFGSGTRLTVV.